This T cell receptor (beta chain) was identified during a study of blood T cells in healthy people across ages. Using a J-beta primer mix together with a sample-barcoded 5' primer, a second PCR was run for about 6 to 11 cycles. Samples each returned at least 3 million CDR3-containing paired-end reads. TCRdb analysed the 5' RACE reads with MiXCR anew, one entry per CDR3 protein. The repertoire has hundreds of thousands of distinct CDR3 sequences, 62% of them found once; the top ten carry roughly 26%. The CDR3 covers 13 residues. Per germline, CDR1 SGHTA and CDR2 FQGNSA. V lost 10 bases to trimming and J lost 6 bases, with 16 bases between them. Whole-study findings and limits: For the donors, CMV status was unknown and possibly confounded expanded clonotype changes.

As to this clonotype: Its antigen is not identified.

The source of this sequence is a man younger than 40 in good health. The sample consisted of blood. The gene calls are TRBV7-2 and TRBJ2-4, with D possibly TRBD2 on 7 matching bases. Written as DNA, the CDR3 is TGTGCCACCGGGGGAGGGGGAAGAAACATTCAGTACTTC. This codes for CATGGGGRNIQYF.